This TCR beta chain came from a study of cytomegalovirus exposure and HLA in healthy donors (dated by TCRdb to about 2017). The study in broad terms: An earlier analysis of several hundred of the donors reported 250 to 300 Gb of sequence data and 117 million unique TCR beta sequences from some 180 million T cells. An early release covering around 630 HLA-typed donors comprised approximately 300 gigabases of sequencing data and 65 million to 100 million unique TCR sequences. Of the roughly 420 genotyped donors, 81% were placed in the genetic ancestry cluster associated with self-reported Caucasian donors. The study was designed to test whether signatures of past pathogen exposure could be identified by cataloging public T cell receptors. The T cell repertoires of 666 subjects were profiled by immunosequencing and related to cytomegalovirus serostatus. In addition to the first cohort of 500 to 850 subjects, a separate validation cohort of approximately 120 different subjects was used. To predict cytomegalovirus infection status, the study combined high-throughput TCR immunosequencing, statistical association of individual TCRs with disease status, and machine learning. A later analysis re-analyzed previously published TCR beta repertoires from 650 to 800 donors and added high-resolution HLA genotyping to study TCR occurrence patterns. The later analysis used no new phenotypic data to find candidate immune exposures, relying instead on TCR beta sequences and their occurrence across donors. In an earlier analysis of around 540 of the donors, high-throughput TCR beta sequencing was used to judge whether each TCR beta V gene segment behaved as functional or pseudogenic. Donor age, sex, ethnicity and CMV serostatus were compiled together with the repertoire data. A later genetic analysis used genome-wide SNP genotypes for about 60% of the 666 donors, treating that subset as a discovery cohort. Every repertoire in the discovery cohort had been generated on one and the same sequencing platform. Both class I and class II loci were covered by HLA typing, at four-digit resolution. Typing coverage differed by locus: A, B, C, DRB1 and DQB1 were typed in roughly 620-630 donors, DQA1 in approximately 520, DPA1 in approximately 610, and DPB1 in 450 to 480. Several DR-DQ haplotypes were treated as single units for association and clustering because of strong linkage in the cohort. Across around 400 genotyped donors of the cohort, an average of approximately 240,000 unique TCR beta nucleotide sequences per donor were sequenced, and 15% to 20% of those sequences were non-productive. What the authors observed across the whole study: Specific HLA alleles were associated with 15,000 to 20,000 TCR beta sequences at a false discovery rate of 0.05 in a later analysis. Immune exposure information for the cohort was limited to CMV serostatus. The earlier analysis of a few hundred of the donors excluded some 16 rarely observed V segments, including chromosome 9 orphons, because counts were too low. A further reported finding was that TCR beta sequences accurately predicted the HLA-A and HLA-B alleles for most subjects in the first cohort. Linkage disequilibrium might explain the correlated functional status among segregating V segments, but an unknown experimental factor could not be ruled out. The presence/absence analyses assumed that sequencing depth was roughly uniform across donors, and that assumption may not be true. Compared with equally common non-associated chains, HLA-associated TCR beta chains in a later analysis were more clonally expanded and had lower generation probabilities. When HLA alleles, especially DR and DQ, strongly co-occurred, TCR associations were difficult to assign to individual alleles. In an earlier analysis of 587 of the donors, most TCR beta V segments appeared in productive rearrangements about 87% or about 30% of the time, broadly matching IMGT annotations. Some IMGT-functional V segments, including TRBV6-2 and TRBV6-3, could not be distinguished by the 87-base-pair reads and were therefore excluded. The classifier was reported to diagnose cytomegalovirus status with high specificity and sensitivity in both the original cohort and the validation cohort. Most CMV-associated TCR beta chains appeared to be HLA-restricted in a later analysis, and the HLA associations seemed to be driven largely by CMV exposure. Compared with the roughly 710-donor mean, donors in an Asian-associated ancestry cluster had fewer N-insertions in productive TCRs, according to a later genetic analysis. It was suggested by the authors that the approach could potentially be generalized to other disease states and immunological phenotypes. The sequencing pipeline was judged likely to have produced a cluster of highly shared sequence variants as a technical artifact. In a later genetic analysis, a missense DCLRE1C variant was associated with V-gene and J-gene trimming of TCR beta chains, and the association was replicated in an independent cohort. In a later analysis, several top co-occurrence clusters were reported to appear linked to parvovirus B19, influenza, CMV and Epstein-Barr virus. In a later analysis, the rate of TCR association differed among HLA loci, with DRB1 alleles having the most associated TCRs and HLA-C alleles having the fewest. While some public TCRs were present in many individuals, most TCR sequences turned up only very rarely across donors. In this cohort, only TCR beta chains were sequenced, and detectable features were limited by the absence of alpha or paired-chain data. Three of the identified cytomegalovirus-associated TCR beta chains were confirmed in vitro to be specific for cytomegalovirus antigens. Because some donors lacked HLA typing at each locus, the association tests relied only on the typed subset. A total of roughly 160 TCR beta chains were listed by the study as associated with cytomegalovirus.

The cohort comprised under 700 healthy bone marrow donors. At the time of sampling, every cohort member was nominally healthy, though immune exposures that went unrecorded were likely present. The donor was CMV seropositive and belonged to the group of 250 to 300 seropositive cohort members. A peripheral blood sample was provided by each donor, and peripheral blood mononuclear cells were used for TCR beta sequencing. Genomic DNA extraction from the blood cell samples was performed with the Qiagen DNeasy Blood Extraction Kit. With respect to this clone: Its antigen specificity is not known. No qualities accompany the bases; no much larger clone lies one base away.

Library preparation employed the immunoSEQ multiplex PCR assay. A mixture of 60 forward primers for TCR Vbeta segments and 13 reverse primers for TCR Jbeta segments was used in the multiplex PCR. Amplification of the CDR3 region of rearranged TCR beta genes was performed with a multiplex PCR assay on genomic DNA. On the Illumina HiSeq System, the amplified TCR beta libraries were sequenced as 87-base-pair reads. The source study handled its data this way. Across the 500 to 700 repertoires, a later analysis counted roughly 84 million unique TCR beta chains, 9 million to 14 million of which were shared by at least two donors. To remove PCR and sequencing errors, raw reads were error-corrected and collapsed into unique sequences using a nearest-neighbor algorithm that merged closely related sequences. V, D and J gene segments were assigned by aligning CDR3 sequences to IMGT reference sequences. For a sequence to be retained, a match of at least six nucleotides to both a V gene segment and a J gene segment was required. A rearrangement counted as productive if the CDR3 had no stop codons and remained in frame with V and J, and every other rearrangement counted as non-productive. CDR3 was defined by IMGT convention, running from the second conserved V-encoded cysteine to the conserved J-encoded phenylalanine. The earlier analysis of about 620 of the donors excluded sequences that lacked an unambiguous match to a single V gene segment. An earlier analysis of a few hundred of the donors classified V segments as functional when productive rearrangements were above 56.7% and as segregating when the standard deviation between donors was above 5%. A statistical classification framework was built to diagnose cytomegalovirus status from the catalog of TCR beta chain sequences. In a later analysis, V and J genes were assigned by comparing TCR nucleotide sequences against IMGT/GENE-DB human TR gene sequences. In a later analysis, CDR3 sequences and most-parsimonious VDJ recombination scenarios were assigned using the TCRdist pipeline. In a later analysis, each TCR beta chain was defined by its CDR3 amino acid sequence together with its V-gene family, and reads without a unique V-gene family were excluded. In a later analysis, 450 to 600 highly shared, low-generation-probability nucleotide sequences were removed to address suspected cross-contamination and a sequencing artifact. In a later analysis, a clonal expansion index for each public chain was calculated from normalized within-repertoire ranks of inferred template counts. Generation probabilities in a later analysis came from a VDJ recombination model fitted to out-of-frame rearrangements, and those results were checked against IGoR. Hypergeometric tests were used in a later analysis to score TCR-TCR, TCR-HLA and TCR-CMV co-occurrence, with a repertoire-size bias correction applied to the TCR pairs. False discovery rates were estimated in a later analysis by permuting HLA or CMV assignments 20 times. In a later analysis, co-occurring TCRs were grouped using DBSCAN, and TCRdist sequence similarity was added for clustering within HLA-allele-positive subsets. Repertoires with fewer than 30,000 or more than 120,000 public chains, plus five repertoires with anomalous nucleotide sharing, were excluded from co-occurrence clustering. The source is immuneACCESS, and TCRdb retained only in-frame sequences with V and J called. Part of the clones is not carried over; for the studies checked, unresolved V genes explain less than half of this, and the remainder is unexplained. V, J and clone size reflect that table, while D and trimming were determined from the DNA. This sample lists roughly 180,000 clones; 80% were detected once. Together, the top ten hold around 7.2% of the sample.

Unmatched junction bases come to 1, with V trimmed by 4 bases and J by 0 bases. Measured from the cysteine to the phenylalanine, the CDR3 is 14 residues long. The only DNA kept is the CDR3, 42 bases in frame from the first base. Sequences ENHRY (CDR1) and SYGVKD (CDR2) are obtained from the germline V gene. The TCR originated in a man in his thirties or forties in good health and CMV-seropositive. What was sequenced was PBMCs. The chain links TRBV10-3 with TRBJ2-7; TRBD1 lines up with 9 middle nucleotides. This receptor carries the CDR3 CAISGTGASYEQYF. The DNA reads as follows: TGTGCCATCAGTGGGACAGGGGCCTCCTACGAGCAGTACTTC.